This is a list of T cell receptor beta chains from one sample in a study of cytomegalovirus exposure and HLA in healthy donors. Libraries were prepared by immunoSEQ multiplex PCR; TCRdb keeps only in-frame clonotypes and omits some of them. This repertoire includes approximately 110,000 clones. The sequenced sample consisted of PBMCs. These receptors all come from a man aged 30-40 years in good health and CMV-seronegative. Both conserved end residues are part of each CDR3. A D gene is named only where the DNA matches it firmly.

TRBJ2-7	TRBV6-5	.	TGTGCCAGCAGTTACATACAGGGTTTGGACTACGAGCAGTACTTC	CASSYIQGLDYEQYF
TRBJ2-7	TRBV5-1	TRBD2	TGCGCCAGCAGCTTGGGTGCTAGCGGGGGGGCGGACGAGCAGTACTTC	CASSLGASGGADEQYF
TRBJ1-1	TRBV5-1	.	TGCGCCAGCAGCTTGGGCCAGATGAACACTGAAGCTTTCTTT	CASSLGQMNTEAFF
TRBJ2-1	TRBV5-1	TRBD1	TGCGCCAGCAGCCCCTCGACAGGGACCTATGAGCAGTTCTTC	CASSPSTGTYEQFF
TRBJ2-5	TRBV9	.	TGTGCCAGCAGCGTAGGCCTAGAAGAGTTAGAGACCCAGTACTTC	CASSVGLEELETQYF
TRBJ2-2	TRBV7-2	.	TGTGCCAGCAGCGCCTCCCCTACGAGCTCCACCGGGGAGCTGTTTTTT	CASSASPTSSTGELFF
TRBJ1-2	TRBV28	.	TGTGCCAGCAGTTTCCCGACAGGTCCCTATGGCTACACCTTC	CASSFPTGPYGYTF
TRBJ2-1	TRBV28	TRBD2	TGTGCCAGCAGTTCTCTAGCGGGGGGGCCAAATGAGCAGTTCTTC	CASSSLAGGPNEQFF
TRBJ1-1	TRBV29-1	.	TGCAGCGCCCGGAACGGGTACGGGACTGAAGCTTTCTTT	CSARNGYGTEAFF
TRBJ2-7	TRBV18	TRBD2	TGTGCCAGCTTAAGCGGGGGGGCTAGGAGCGAGCAGTACTTC	CASLSGGARSEQYF
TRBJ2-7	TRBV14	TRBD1	TGTGCCAGCAGCCAGGACAGGGGATCCATCTACGAGCAGTACTTC	CASSQDRGSIYEQYF
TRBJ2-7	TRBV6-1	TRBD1	TGTGCCAGCAGTAGGGACAGGGGATTCGACGAGCAGTACTTC	CASSRDRGFDEQYF
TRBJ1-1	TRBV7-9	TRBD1	TGTGCCAGCAGCTTAGCTGCCCGGACAGGGGGCTCAATGAACACTGAAGCTTTCTTT	CASSLAARTGGSMNTEAFF
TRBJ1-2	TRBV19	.	TGTGCCAGTAGTATTGCCATAGGGCAGGGCGCTAACTATGGCTACACCTTC	CASSIAIGQGANYGYTF
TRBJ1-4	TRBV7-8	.	TGTGCCAGCAGCGGGGGGGGGCGAGGGACTAATGAAAAACTGTTTTTT	CASSGGGRGTNEKLFF
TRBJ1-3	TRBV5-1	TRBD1	TGCGCCAGCAGCTTGGGGACAGGGCAAGTTGGAAACACCATATATTTT	CASSLGTGQVGNTIYF
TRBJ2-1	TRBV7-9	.	TGTGCCAGCAGCCCCGGAGGGTACAATGAGCAGTTCTTC	CASSPGGYNEQFF
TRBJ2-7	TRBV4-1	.	TGCGCCAGCAGCCAAGATTGGTCTTGGGCAGGGAAACCCTCCGGGTTTGAGTACTTC	CASSQDWSWAGKPSGFEYF
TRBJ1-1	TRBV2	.	TGTGCCAGCAGCCCCACGACGGGGAGAAGGGACACTGAAGCTTTCTTT	CASSPTTGRRDTEAFF
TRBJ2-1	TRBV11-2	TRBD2	TGTGCCAGCAGCTTCGCCACCGGCGGGGGGGCCTACAATGAGCAGTTCTTC	CASSFATGGGAYNEQFF
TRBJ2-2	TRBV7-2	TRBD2	TGTGCCAGCAGCTTAGTGCGGGGGGACACCGGGGAGCTGTTTTTT	CASSLVRGDTGELFF
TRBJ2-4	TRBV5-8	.	TGTGCCAGCAGCTTGAAATGGCAGCGTCTGAGAAACATTCAGTACTTC	CASSLKWQRLRNIQYF
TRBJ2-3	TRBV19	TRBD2	TGTGCCAGTAGCCGCCAGCGGGGGGAAACAAATACGCAGTATTTT	CASSRQRGETNTQYF
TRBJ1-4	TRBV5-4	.	TGTGCCAGCAGCTTGGACAGGGCAACTAATGAAAAACTGTTTTTT	CASSLDRATNEKLFF
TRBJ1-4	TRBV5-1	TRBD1	TGCGCCAGCAGCTTGGGGACAGGGACATCCGAAAAACTGTTTTTT	CASSLGTGTSEKLFF
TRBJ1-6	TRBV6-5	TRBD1	TGTGCCAGCGGGGGCCGGGACAGGGTACATTCACCCCTCCACTTT	CASGGRDRVHSPLHF
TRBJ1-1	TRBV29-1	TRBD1	TGCAGCGATGGGGTCGACAGGGGGAACACTGAAGCTTTCTTT	CSDGVDRGNTEAFF
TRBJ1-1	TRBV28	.	TGTGCCAGCAGGAGTGTGAACACTGAAGCTTTCTTT	CASRSVNTEAFF
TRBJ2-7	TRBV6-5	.	TGTGCCAGCAGCCAACCTGAGTCCTACGAGCAGTACTTC	CASSQPESYEQYF
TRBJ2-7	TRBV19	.	TGTGCCAGTAGTGTGGCGGGGGCCAACGAGCAGTACTTC	CASSVAGANEQYF
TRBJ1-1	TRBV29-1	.	.	CSVARGNTEALF
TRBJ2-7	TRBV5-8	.	TGTGCCAGCAGCTGGGCTGGGGGGAGCTCCTACGAGCAGTACTTC	CASSWAGGSSYEQYF
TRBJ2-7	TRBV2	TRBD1	TGTGCCAGCAGTGAAGTCGGGACAGGGGCGAGCGAGCAGTACTTC	CASSEVGTGASEQYF
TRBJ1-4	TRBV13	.	TGTGCCAGCAGCTTAGAAACAGGACGTATGGTTTTT	CASSLETGRMVF
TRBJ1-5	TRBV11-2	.	TGTGCCAGCAGCCCCCGACAGTACGATAGGGGCAATCAGCCCCAGCATTTT	CASSPRQYDRGNQPQHF